Following are 17 T cell receptor beta chains from one sample sequenced in a study of vaccination effects on CD4 cells after COVID-19 (dated by TCRdb to about 2022). To identify antigen-specific CD4+ T cell clonotypes by their expansion, the ViraFEST assay first stimulated PBMC with viral peptide pools and then applied TCR sequencing. After around eleven days of culture, CD4+ T cells were isolated with the EasySep CD4+ T cell isolation kit. Convalescent patients had PCR-confirmed SARS-CoV-2 infection between March and December 2020, before Alpha, Beta and Delta variants emerged in the United States. These receptors' antigens are unknown. Library prep was done by the immunoSEQ multiplex PCR assay. Drawn from immuneACCESS, this table holds only the in-frame rearrangements with V and J called that TCRdb kept. Clones are partly lost; checked studies trace under half to an unresolved V gene and leave the rest unexplained. The sample includes some 56,000 clones, with 65% to 80% observed a single time. The ten largest clones represent around 5.5% of the sample.

This sample comprised CD4+ T cells from PBMCs cultured with HIV peptides, obtained before COVID-19 vaccination. This specimen's cell subset or site label, per the study, means: HIV-1 Nef peptide pool negative control/reference culture. These receptors were taken from a human donor who had a prior SARS-CoV-2 infection.

A few counts support this clone. Other DNA sequences in this specimen translate into the identical CDR3. The V and J genes are TRBV5-6 and TRBJ2-6; no definite D call. This CDR3 is 15 amino acids long. Between the trimmed V and J ends, which lost 0 bases and 0 bases, there was a span of 4 bases. Looked up from germline, CDR1 is SGHDT and CDR2 is YYEEEE. CDR3 bases: TGTGCCAGCAGCTTGGGAGTCTCTGGGGCCAACGTCCTGACTTTC. It specifies CASSLGVSGANVLTF.

The rearrangement joins TRBV19 to TRBJ2-4; D not resolved. V was trimmed by 3 bases and J by 8 bases, leaving 14 bases between them. Germline V gene data show CDR1 as LNHDA and CDR2 as SQIVND (reference sequence). The CDR3 has 14 residues. CDR3 bases: TGTGCCAGTAGTATTCTCGCTGGGGTACACATTCAGTACTTC. It yields the protein CASSILAGVHIQYF.

This sequence joins TRBV3-1 (or the pseudogene TRBV3-2) and TRBJ2-1; 8 positions agree with TRBD1. With V trimmed by 6 bases and J by 3 bases, 4 bases remained unmatched. The V gene's germline CDR1 is LGHDT and CDR2 YNNKEL (reference sequence). CDR3 length: 14 amino acids. This chain's CDR3 is CASRDRALYNEQFF. The CDR3 DNA follows: TGTGCCAGCAGGGACAGGGCGCTCTACAATGAGCAGTTCTTC.

The chain couples TRBV7-9 to TRBJ2-6; no reliable D call. The ends were cut back, 1 base at V and 0 bases at J, with 4 bases in the middle. Germline CDR1 reads SEHNR; CDR2 reads FQNEAQ (reference sequence). The CDR3 sequence is 15 residues long. In DNA form, the CDR3 reads TGTGCCAGCAGCTTAGGGGACTCTGGGGCCAACGTCCTGACTTTC. Protein: CASSLGDSGANVLTF.

The V and J genes are TRBV6-2 or TRBV6-3 and TRBJ2-3, with no clear D. The CDR3 consists of 13 residues. V was pared by 4 bases and J by 2 bases, with 7 bases between. From germline, CDR1 is MNHEY and CDR2 SVGEGT. The CDR3 DNA reads TGTGCCAGCAGTTCCACGAACACAGATACGCAGTATTTT. It yields the protein CASSSTNTDTQYF.

This chain uses TRBV7-9 with TRBJ2-1; 7 bases map to TRBD1. Germline CDR1 SEHNR, CDR2 FQNEAQ (reference sequence). This CDR3 is built from 16 residues. J was trimmed by 10 bases and V by 5 bases; bases with no gene match: 17. The CDR3: CASSVRRQGFVREQFF. CDR3 nucleotide sequence: TGTGCCAGCAGCGTCAGGCGACAGGGTTTTGTTCGGGAGCAGTTCTTC.

This sequence joins TRBV27 and TRBJ2-5, with D unresolved. CDR3 length: 15 residues. Germline CDR1 reads MNHEY; CDR2 reads SMNVEV (reference sequence). Deletions cut 4 bases from V and 4 bases from J, with 16 bases between. CDR3 DNA sequence: TGTGCCAGCAGTTCGTTTCCCTCTGCCCCAGAGACCCAGTACTTC. Its protein is CASSSFPSAPETQYF.

The chain couples TRBV19 to TRBJ2-7, with TRBD2 matching 9 bases. Trimming removed 5 bases from V and 10 bases from J; junction bases left unmatched: 18. CDR3 size: 16 residues. Germline V lookup: CDR1 LNHDA, CDR2 SQIVND (reference sequence). The DNA of the CDR3 is TGTGCCAGTAGTTCCCGAGGGGCTAGCGGGGACCCGGGCCAGTACTTC. Encoded protein: CASSSRGASGDPGQYF.

The V call is TRBV9, the J call TRBJ1-4, with TRBD1 matching 7 bases. This CDR3 has 17 amino acids. Trimming cost V 0 bases and J 4 bases; bases outside gene matches: 9. The germline gives CDR1 SGDLS, CDR2 YYNGEE. CDR3 region: CASSVGQWDSHNEKLFF. In DNA form, the CDR3 reads TGTGCCAGCAGCGTAGGACAATGGGACAGCCATAATGAAAAACTGTTTTTT. Full variable domain (missing parts from reference TRBV9 and TRBJ1-4): DSGVTQTPKHLITATGQRVTLRCSPRSGDLSVYWYQQSLDQGLQFLIQYYNGEERAKGNILERFSAQQFPDLHSELNLSSLELGDSALYFCASSVGQWDSHNEKLFFGSGTQLSVL.

This clone was recorded only once. The chain links TRBV6-5 to TRBJ1-6; 7 bases are shared with TRBD1. The CDR3 has 15 amino acids. V lost 6 bases and J lost 3; bases outside the gene matches: 5. Germline V gene data show CDR1 as MNHEY and CDR2 as SVGAGI. This CDR3 reads CASRLQGLYNSPLHF. The CDR3 coding sequence is TGTGCCAGCAGGCTACAGGGGCTCTATAATTCACCCCTCCACTTT.

The rearrangement links TRBV5-1 to TRBJ2-7, with D perhaps TRBD1 (6 bases). Trimming took 3 bases from V and 2 from J, leaving 12 bases between them. The CDR3 runs 14 residues. CDR1 is SGHRS, CDR2 YFSETQ, per germline. This CDR3 is CASSWDNGAYEQYF. The CDR3 DNA reads TGCGCCAGCAGCTGGGACAATGGAGCCTACGAGCAGTACTTC.

The chain links TRBV14 to TRBJ1-2; D gene ambiguous. This CDR3 is built from 13 residues. Per the germline V gene, CDR1 is SGHDN and CDR2 is FVKESK. Trimming removed 1 base from V and 4 bases from J, with 7 bases in between. CDR3 in amino acids: CASSQGQRYGYTF. The CDR3 DNA is TGTGCCAGCAGCCAAGGGCAACGCTATGGCTACACCTTC.

The chain employs TRBV5-4 and TRBJ2-6; 10 nucleotides agree with TRBD1. With 4 bases clipped from V and 1 base from J, the junction kept 5 bases outside the gene matches. CDR3 length: 17 residues. Germline V gene sequence: CDR1 SGHNT, CDR2 YYREEE (reference sequence). The CDR3 loop reads CASSQGQGGSGANVLTF. In DNA form, the CDR3 reads TGTGCCAGCAGCCAAGGACAGGGGGGATCTGGGGCCAACGTCCTGACTTTC.

The rearrangement links TRBV11-2 to TRBJ2-3, with D hard to call. The germline gives CDR1 SGHAT, CDR2 FQNNGV. The CDR3 spans 15 residues. The germline V and J ends were trimmed by 6 bases and 4 bases, with 17 bases remaining between them. The CDR3 here is CASSHRGPTPDTQYF. The CDR3 coding sequence is TGTGCCAGCAGTCACCGCGGCCCCACCCCAGATACGCAGTATTTT.

The V gene is TRBV2, the J gene TRBJ1-2; D gene ambiguous. The CDR3 contains 11 residues. Trimming stripped 4 bases from V and 13 bases from J, with 13 bases between. Per the germline V gene, CDR1 is SNHLY and CDR2 is FYNNEI. CDR3 nucleotide sequence: TGTGCCAGCAGTGGTGACGGATTCGGCACCTTC. Encoded protein: CASSGDGFGTF.

The chain employs TRBV6-2 or TRBV6-3 and TRBJ2-3, with 7 bases matching TRBD1. The V and J ends lost 5 bases and 12 bases, in that order; junction bases with no gene match: 8. This CDR3 is built from 12 residues. Germline assignment: CDR1 MNHEY and CDR2 SVGEGT. As DNA, the CDR3 is TGTGCCAGCAGTCCGAAGGGGACAGCCCAGTATTTT. Its translation is CASSPKGTAQYF.

In this sample, this clone turned up a few times. The chain joins TRBV2 to TRBJ1-1; TRBD1 might be the D (5 bases). The CDR3 runs to 13 residues. V gave up 3 bases and J gave up 0 bases, with 5 bases separating them. The germline V gene has CDR1 SNHLY and CDR2 FYNNEI. The CDR3 DNA reads TGTGCCAGCAGTGACAGGGTGAACACTGAAGCTTTCTTT. Translating it yields CASSDRVNTEAFF.